Shown below are 21 T cell receptor beta chains from a single sample sequenced in a study of T cell clonality in common variable immunodeficiency. Method: immunoSEQ multiplex PCR; TCRdb's copy keeps in-frame clones and lacks some. Singletons are absent from the sample, which has under 60,000 clones. The sequenced sample consisted of peripheral blood mononuclear cells. These receptors came from a person aged 18 to 75 in good health.

This clone was counted ten times or more. CDR3 in amino acids: CASSVGQGAYEQYF. The part of the CDR3 DNA that was read is TGTGCCAGCAGTGTGGGACAGGGTGCCTACGAG. The V and J genes are TRBV6-1 and TRBJ2-7; 9 bases are shared with TRBD1. The CDR3 end lies 3 residues beyond the end of the read and is filled in from the germline J gene. There are 14 residues in the CDR3. Germline V CDR1 and CDR2: MNHNS, SASEGT. Trimming removed 4 bases from V and 2 bases from J; junction bases left unmatched: 3.

This clone was observed at least ten times. The read ends 3 residues shy of where the CDR3 ends; the end is completed using the germline J gene. Other nucleotide sequences in the sample specify the same CDR3. The V gene is TRBV29-1, the J gene TRBJ2-7; tentatively, D is TRBD1 (6 bases). Germline-derived CDR1 and CDR2 are SQVTM and ANQGSEA. Trimming took 3 bases from V and 3 from J, leaving 18 bases between them. There are 15 residues in the CDR3. CDR3 amino acids: CSVDRWSGVGYEQYF. The CDR3 DNA, read in part, is TGCAGCGTTGATCGCTGGTCAGGGGTGGGCTACGAG.

This clone was counted ten times or more. The sequenced fragment ends 3 residues before the CDR3 boundary, so the rest is inferred from the germline J gene. This chain connects TRBV5-1 to TRBJ2-7; the D is unclear. This CDR3 spans 12 amino acids. Germline lookup yields CDR1 SGHRS and CDR2 YFSETQ. Between the trimmed V and J ends, which lost 5 bases and 5 bases, there was a span of 11 bases. The CDR3 sequence is CASRQESDEQYF. CDR3 DNA (partial): TGCGCCAGCAGGCAGGAGAGTGACGAG.

At least ten counts were recorded for this clone. The CDR3 is cut off 3 residues early in the read; its end comes from the germline J gene. The chain uses TRBV20-1 and TRBJ1-1; the D is unclear. Germline lookup yields CDR1 DFQATT and CDR2 SNEGSKA (reference sequence). There are 11 residues in the CDR3. V lost 6 bases and J 5 bases, leaving 10 bases between the germline ends. CDR3 sequence reads: CSATPGTEAFF. The covered CDR3 bases are TGCAGTGCCACCCCCGGGACTGAA.

At least ten counts were recorded for this clone. The read halts 3 residues ahead of the CDR3 end, with the missing end drawn from the germline J gene. The V gene is TRBV19, the J gene TRBJ2-3; D gene uncertain. Trimming shortened V by 2 bases and J by 5 bases, and 8 bases separated the two germline ends. The CDR3 runs 13 residues. Germline loops: CDR1 LNHDA, CDR2 SQIVND (reference sequence). The sequenced part of the CDR3 DNA is TGTGCCAGTAGTATACTTGCCGGAGATACG. Translated, it gives CASSILAGDT. The full CDR3 protein is CASSILAGDTQYF.

The sample holds many counts of this clone. The DNA ends 3 residues before the CDR3 does, and the rest of the CDR3 is filled in from the germline J gene. The V call is TRBV4-1, the J call TRBJ1-6, with TRBD1 identical over 9 bases. Losses at the gene ends were 4 bases for V and 8 bases for J; bases not matched to a gene: 6. Germline V lookup: CDR1 MGHRA, CDR2 YSYEKL. The CDR3 has 15 amino acids. The sequenced part of the CDR3 DNA is TGCGCCAGCAGCCTCCGGGACAGGGAACATTCACCC. Protein: CASSLRDREHSP. The whole CDR3 protein reads CASSLRDREHSPLHF.

This clone was counted at least ten times. The read ends 3 residues before the CDR3 terminus; that terminus is restored from the germline J gene. This sequence joins TRBV7-2 and TRBJ2-7; 9 bases line up with TRBD1. Germline loops: CDR1 SGHTA, CDR2 FQGNSA. V lost 5 bases to trimming and J lost 4 bases; unmatched junction nucleotides: 6. The CDR3 contains 14 residues. This CDR3 is CASSVGTGLYEQYF. CDR3 DNA (partial): TGTGCCAGCAGCGTCGGGACAGGGCTTTACGAG.

This clone was observed many times. The read finishes 3 residues shy of the CDR3 end, and the germline J gene is used to complete it. The chain couples TRBV2 to TRBJ2-1; TRBD2 matches 10 bases. Germline trimming cut 8 bases from V and 5 bases from J; bases unmatched to any gene: 12. CDR1 and CDR2 from the germline V gene are SNHLY and FYNNEI. The CDR3 is 16 residues long. CDR3 loop: CASRGRSGRADNEQFF. CDR3 DNA, as far as it was read: TGTGCCAGCCGGGGAAGAAGCGGGAGGGCCGACAATGAG.

This clone was detected many times. The read gets to within 3 residues of the CDR3 end, and the germline J gene fills in the rest. V and J are TRBV30 and TRBJ2-3; D might be TRBD1 (6 bases). Trimming cost V 4 bases and J 4 bases, with 9 bases left between them. CDR3 length equals 12 residues. Germline V gene sequence: CDR1 GTSNPN, CDR2 SVGIG (reference sequence). CDR3 bases read: TGTGCCTGGAACCCAGGGGCAGATACG. It translates to CAWNPGADT. The entire CDR3 reads CAWNPGADTQYF.

This clone was picked up many times. The CDR3 is cut off 3 residues early in the read; its end comes from the germline J gene. The chain has TRBV5-4 and TRBJ1-1; TRBD1 matches 7 bases. The CDR3 is made up of 12 amino acids. Per the germline V gene, CDR1 is SGHNT and CDR2 is YYREEE (reference sequence). The CDR3 spells CASSPGQREAFF. CDR3 DNA, as far as it was read: TGTGCCAGCAGCCCGGGACAGAGGGAA.

Concerning this clone itself: Germline and junction disagree at one end, which may indicate a read error. The read terminates 3 residues before the CDR3 end, so the remaining end is supplied by the germline J gene. This chain connects TRBV7-7 to TRBJ2-5; tentative D call: TRBD1 (6 bases). The length of the CDR3 is 15 residues. Germline CDR1 SSHAT, CDR2 FNYEAQ (reference sequence). CDR3 bases read: TGTGCTAGCAGCCAGAGAGAGGGACAACAAGAGACC. As protein: CASSQREGQQET. From start to end, the CDR3 is CASSQREGQQETQYF.

On this clone itself: The read finishes 3 residues shy of the CDR3 end, and the germline J gene is used to complete it. This chain joins TRBV18 and TRBJ1-1; no clear D. The V end was cut by 2 bases, the J end by 0 bases, with 7 bases between. The germline V gene encodes CDR1 KGHSH and CDR2 LQKENI. The CDR3 sequence is 14 residues long. This CDR3 reads CASSPVTMNTEAFF. The CDR3 bases that were read are TGTGCCAGCTCACCAGTGACAATGAACACTGAA.

Notes on this clone: From the germline J gene comes the end of the CDR3, since the read stops 3 residues before it. The chain links TRBV13 to TRBJ1-2, with D unclear. The CDR3 has 16 residues. Germline V gene data show CDR1 as PRHDT and CDR2 as FYEKMQ (reference sequence). CDR3 bases read: TGTGCCAGCAGCTTTACACTACTAGCGGGAGCAGATACC. Translating it yields CASSFTLLAGADT. The entire CDR3 protein reads CASSFTLLAGADTYTF.

This clone showed up many times. With the read ending 3 residues before the CDR3 end, the germline J gene is used to fill in that end. The gene calls are TRBV5-1 and TRBJ1-4; 10 positions agree with TRBD1. The CDR3 runs 16 residues. Germline-derived CDR1 and CDR2 are SGHRS and YFSETQ. V shed 3 bases and J 8 bases; nucleotides not matched to a gene: 10. CDR3 sequence reads: CASSSGQGRHREKLFF. The sequenced part of the CDR3 DNA is TGCGCCAGCAGCTCGGGACAGGGGCGACACAGGGAAAAA.

A few counts support this clone. The CDR3 extends 3 residues past the end of the read, so its final part is completed from the germline J gene. V gene TRBV6-1 combines with J gene TRBJ1-2, with 8 bases aligning to TRBD1. Germline V gene data show CDR1 as MNHNS and CDR2 as SASEGT. The CDR3 is 13 amino acids. The part of the CDR3 DNA that was read is TGTGCCAGCAGTCAAGGACAGGGCGACAGC. It encodes CASSQGQGDS. In full, the CDR3 reads CASSQGQGDSYTF.

Ten or more counts support this clone. CDR3 loop: CAWSVLLASEQFF. The CDR3 DNA, read in part, is TGTGCCTGGAGTGTACTACTAGCGAGTGAG. The rearrangement uses TRBV30 and TRBJ2-1, with TRBD2 matching over 7 bases. Sequencing ends 3 residues short of the CDR3 end; the germline J gene provides the rest. CDR3 length: 13 amino acids. J was trimmed by 9 bases and V by 0 bases; bases with no gene match: 5. The germline CDR1 and CDR2 sequences are GTSNPN and SVGIG (reference sequence).

This clone showed up many times. CDR3 DNA (partial): TGTGCCAGCAGTTACTCGTATCGGGGATCCACTGAA. Its translation is CASSYSYRGSTE. The entire CDR3 reads CASSYSYRGSTEAFF. The chain employs TRBV6-2 or TRBV6-3 and TRBJ1-1; D is ambiguous. The read stops 3 residues short of the end of the CDR3; the missing end is completed from the germline J gene. Trimming stripped 0 bases from V and 4 bases from J, with 12 bases between. CDR3 length: 15 residues. In germline, CDR1 is MNHEY, CDR2 SVGEGT.

This clone was seen many times. Read coverage stops 3 residues before the CDR3 terminus; the germline J gene supplies the remainder. The chain joins TRBV2 to TRBJ2-3, with TRBD2 identical over 7 bases. Germline lookup yields CDR1 SNHLY and CDR2 FYNNEI. The junction had 8 bases not matched to a gene; V was cut back by 8 bases and J by 0 bases. The CDR3 consists of 15 residues. The part of the CDR3 DNA that was read is TGTGCCAGCCACCCCCTAGCGGATAGCACAGATACG. It codes for CASHPLADSTDT. The complete CDR3 protein is CASHPLADSTDTQYF.

This clone was counted ten times or more. The DNA ends 3 residues before the CDR3 does, and the rest of the CDR3 is filled in from the germline J gene. V usage is TRBV30 and J usage is TRBJ1-4; a possible D gene is TRBD1 (5 bases). The CDR3 totals 14 residues. V lost 7 bases and J 7 bases, leaving 19 bases between the germline ends. Germline CDR1 and CDR2: GTSNPN and SVGIG (reference sequence). Incomplete CDR3 DNA: TGTGCCTTCGCTCTCGTCGAGGGGCTTGAAAAA. It translates to CAFALVEGLEK. Given in full, the CDR3 is CAFALVEGLEKLFF.

This clone was detected many times. The read ends 3 residues shy of where the CDR3 ends; the end is completed using the germline J gene. This chain links TRBV20-1 with TRBJ1-1; 7 nucleotides line up with TRBD1. CDR3 length: 13 residues. Looked up from germline, CDR1 is DFQATT and CDR2 is SNEGSKA (reference sequence). J was trimmed by 4 bases and V by 6 bases; bases with no gene match: 8. The CDR3 bases that were read are TGCAGTGCAGACAGGGTCGGTGGCACTGAA. As protein: CSADRVGGTE. The whole CDR3 region reads CSADRVGGTEAFF.

Of note for this clone: The CDR3 end falls 3 residues outside the read, so it is completed with the germline J gene. The genes are TRBV6-2 or TRBV6-3 and TRBJ1-5; D ambiguous. In germline, CDR1 is MNHEY, CDR2 SVGEGT. This CDR3 contains 12 residues. Trimming took off 2 bases at V and 6 bases at J, with 5 bases between the two ends. The part of the CDR3 DNA that was read is TGTGCCAGCAGTTACCATGTTCAGCCC. Amino acid sequence: CASSYHVQP. The entire CDR3 sequence reads CASSYHVQPQHF.